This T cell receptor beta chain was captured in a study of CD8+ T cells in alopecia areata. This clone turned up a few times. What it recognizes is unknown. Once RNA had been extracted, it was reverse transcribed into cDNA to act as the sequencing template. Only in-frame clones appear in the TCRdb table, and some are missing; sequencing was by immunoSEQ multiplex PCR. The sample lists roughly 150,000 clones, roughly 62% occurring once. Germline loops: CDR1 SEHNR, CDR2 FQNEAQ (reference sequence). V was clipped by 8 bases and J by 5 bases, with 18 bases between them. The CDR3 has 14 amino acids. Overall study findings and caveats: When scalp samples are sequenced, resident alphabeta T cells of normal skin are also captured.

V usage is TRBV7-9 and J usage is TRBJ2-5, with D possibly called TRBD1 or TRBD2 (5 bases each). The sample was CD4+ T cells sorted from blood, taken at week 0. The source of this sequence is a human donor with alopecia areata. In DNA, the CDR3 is TGTGCCAGCCGCAAACGGGGCCCTCGGGAGACCCAGTACTTC. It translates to CASRKRGPRETQYF.